Listed below are T cell receptor beta chains from one sample, sequenced in a study of cytomegalovirus exposure and HLA in healthy donors. Data came from immunoSEQ multiplex PCR; TCRdb stores just in-frame clones and leaves some out. The table lists 250,000 to 400,000 clones, 70% to 90% of them singletons, with roughly 0.88% in the top ten. Material: PBMCs. Source of these receptors: a man under 40 in good health and CMV-seronegative. CDR3s include the opening cysteine and the closing phenylalanine or tryptophan. D genes are given only for firm matches. Some rows have no size entry. The others give once, few or many, or a class for an expanded clone.

D gene	V gene	clone size	J gene	CDR3 protein	CDR3 DNA
TRBD1	TRBV6-1	.	TRBJ2-7	CASSELPGQSYEQYF	TGTGCCAGCAGTGAACTCCCGGGACAGTCCTACGAGCAGTACTTC
TRBD1	TRBV7-6	.	TRBJ1-1	CASSPIPYRGPTEAFF	TGTGCCAGCAGCCCCATACCCTACAGGGGGCCGACTGAAGCTTTCTTT
.	TRBV7-2	.	TRBJ2-1	CASSSSRGGYNEQFF	TGTGCCAGCAGCTCTAGCAGGGGCGGATACAATGAGCAGTTCTTC
TRBD1	TRBV19	.	TRBJ1-2	CASSLGDRGQFSAAGYTF	TGTGCCAGTAGTTTAGGAGACAGGGGGCAGTTTTCCGCGGCTGGCTACACCTTC
.	TRBV19	.	TRBJ2-2	CASRDFDSNTGELFF	TGTGCCAGTAGGGATTTTGACTCGAACACCGGGGAGCTGTTTTTT
TRBD1	TRBV19	once	TRBJ2-2	CASSPDRGNTGELFF	TGTGCCAGTAGTCCGGACAGGGGTAACACCGGGGAGCTGTTTTTT
TRBD1	TRBV5-1	.	TRBJ1-1	CASSLGQGAGSTEAFF	TGCGCCAGCAGCTTAGGACAGGGGGCTGGAAGCACTGAAGCTTTCTTT
.	TRBV10-1	few	TRBJ1-6	CASMRRGVDSPLHF	TGCGCCAGCATGCGCAGGGGTGTCGATTCACCCCTCCACTTT
TRBD1	TRBV2	.	TRBJ1-2	CASSGQGLSGYTF	TGTGCCAGCAGTGGACAGGGTCTGAGTGGCTACACCTTC
.	TRBV27	.	TRBJ1-1	CASSFTSMNTEAFF	TGTGCCAGCAGTTTCACAAGTATGAACACTGAAGCTTTCTTT
.	TRBV10-2	.	TRBJ2-7	CATNRGGVYEQYF	TGCGCCACAAACAGGGGAGGCGTCTACGAGCAGTACTTC